This TCR beta chain was identified in a study of T-cell reconstitution after alpha-beta-depleted transplantation in children. CDR1 and CDR2 from the germline V gene are SGHRS and YFSETQ. Trimming pared 0 bases from V and 7 bases from J, leaving 8 bases between. The CDR3 consists of 14 residues. This clonotype was seen only a few times. For TCRbeta, the library was prepared with unique molecular identifiers. TCRdb processed the PCR reads anew with MiXCR; each CDR3 protein has one entry. In the table there are some 220,000 distinct CDR3 sequences, roughly a tenth of which are singletons. The rearrangement joins TRBV5-1 to TRBJ1-6; a possible D gene is TRBD1 (5 bases). This TCR was recovered from a human donor who donated a stem cell graft to a child with acute lymphoblastic leukemia. This sample comprised PBMCs from the stem cell graft donor, obtained from the stem cell graft. CDR3 loop: CASSLAEGNSPLHF. CDR3 bases: TGCGCCAGCAGCTTGGCCGAGGGGAATTCACCCCTCCACTTT.